The rows below give T cell receptor beta chains drawn from one sample of a study of blood T cell repertoires in COVID-19. Here immunoSEQ multiplex PCR was the method, and the copy in TCRdb shows in-frame clones only, minus some. The table lists 50,000 to 75,000 clones, about 80% of them singletons. The sequencing input was peripheral blood. The receptors shown here come from a man of 80 years or more with active or convalescent COVID-19. Each CDR3 is given with its conserved first and last residue. D genes are given only for firm matches. Size tells how often a clone was seen (once, few, many) or the class of an expanded clone, and some rows leave it out.

V gene	clone size	J gene	D gene	CDR3 DNA	CDR3 protein
TRBV7-8	-	TRBJ2-3	-	TGTGCCAGCAGCTTATACACTAGGAATACGCAGTATTTT	CASSLYTRNTQYF
TRBV5-4	-	TRBJ1-1	TRBD1	TGTGCCAGCACCTTTCGACAGGGCCCGGCTGAAGCTTTCTTT	CASTFRQGPAEAFF
TRBV7-2	-	TRBJ1-2	-	TGTGCCAGCAGCTTAGCCACAGGGAACTATGGCTACACCTTC	CASSLATGNYGYTF
TRBV4-3	-	TRBJ2-6	-	TGCGCCAGCAGCCAGCGCGGACTTCGCACTGGGGCCAACGTCCTGACTTTC	CASSQRGLRTGANVLTF
TRBV5-1	-	TRBJ2-1	-	TGCGCCAGCAGCATGGGACTTTCCTACAATGAGCAGTTCTTC	CASSMGLSYNEQFF
TRBV30	-	TRBJ1-1	-	TGTGCCTGGAGGAACCAGGGAAACACTGAAGCTTTCTTT	CAWRNQGNTEAFF
TRBV6-5	many	TRBJ2-7	-	TGTGCCAGCAGGCTCCACCAGGGGGGAAACTACGAGCAGTACTTC	CASRLHQGGNYEQYF
TRBV19	-	TRBJ2-5	TRBD1	TGTGCCAGTAGTACGACAGGGACGAAGACCCAGTACTTC	CASSTTGTKTQYF
TRBV6-2/TRBV6-3	-	TRBJ2-1	TRBD2	TGTGCCAGCAGTTACTCGGGACTAGACTACAATGAGCAGTTCTTC	CASSYSGLDYNEQFF
TRBV5-1	-	TRBJ2-7	TRBD2	TGCGCCAGCAGCTTGACTCGGACTAGCCCAGTGTACGAGCAGTACTTC	CASSLTRTSPVYEQYF
TRBV5-1	-	TRBJ2-1	-	TGCGCCAGCAAGAGGATGACCGCGGGATACAATGAGCAGTTCTTC	CASKRMTAGYNEQFF
TRBV3-1/TRBV3-2	many	TRBJ2-7	TRBD2	TGTGCCAGCAGCCAACAGGGCGGGAGCTCCTACGAGCAGTACTTC	CASSQQGGSSYEQYF
TRBV4-2	few	TRBJ2-2	-	TGTGCCAGCAGCCAGTCCGGGACTAACACCGGGGAGCTGTTTTTT	CASSQSGTNTGELFF
TRBV7-6	-	TRBJ1-3	-	TGTGCCAGCAGCTTAGAGACCGCAGGGATCTTTGGAAACACCATATATTTT	CASSLETAGIFGNTIYF
TRBV19	few	TRBJ2-2	TRBD2	TGTGCCAGTAGTACCCCGCGACTAGCGGGAGGGTTCACCGGGGAGCTGTTTTTT	CASSTPRLAGGFTGELFF
TRBV2	-	TRBJ2-4	-	TGTGCCAGCGACATAGAACCCGCAGCCAAAAACATTCAGTACTTC	CASDIEPAAKNIQYF
TRBV24-1	-	TRBJ1-1	-	TGTGCCACCAGTGATTCCCGGGTCGGGAACACTGAAGCTTTCTTT	CATSDSRVGNTEAFF
TRBV9	-	TRBJ2-1	TRBD2	TGTGCCAGCAGCGTCACCCCCAGTAGCGGGCCCAATGAGCAGTTCTTC	CASSVTPSSGPNEQFF
TRBV5-5	-	TRBJ1-4	-	TGTGCCAGCAGCTTAAGCGGGGCGGAGAGCGAAAAACTGTTTTTT	CASSLSGAESEKLFF
TRBV18	-	TRBJ1-6	-	TGTGCCAGCTCACGTACAGGGAATTCACCCCTCCACTTT	CASSRTGNSPLHF
TRBV7-9	-	TRBJ1-2	-	TGTGCCAGCAGTACCGACAATAACTATGGCTACACCTTC	CASSTDNNYGYTF
TRBV9	-	TRBJ2-2	TRBD1	TGTGCCAGCAGCTATGGACAGGGGAGGACCGGGGAGCTGTTTTTT	CASSYGQGRTGELFF
TRBV7-9	-	TRBJ2-1	TRBD2	TGTGCCAGCAGCGCAGCTAGCGGGAGCAATGAGCAGTTCTTC	CASSAASGSNEQFF
TRBV6-5	-	TRBJ2-7	TRBD2	TGTGCCAGCACCTCGGGGGGGGACGAGCAGTACTTC	CASTSGGDEQYF
TRBV9	-	TRBJ2-3	-	TGTGCCAGCAGCCCTAACGTTGGACAGAACACAGATACGCAGTATTTT	CASSPNVGQNTDTQYF
TRBV16	-	TRBJ2-7	TRBD1	TGTGCCAGCAGCCCCGCAGGGGGCTCCTACGAGCAGTACTTC	CASSPAGGSYEQYF
TRBV10-3	-	TRBJ2-1	-	TGTGCCATCAGTGAGGGGCAGGGAAACTACAATGAGCAGTTCTTC	CAISEGQGNYNEQFF
TRBV5-4	once	TRBJ2-1	-	TGTGCCAGCAGCTTGGAGCCGGGGAGCTACAATGAGCAGTTCTTC	CASSLEPGSYNEQFF
TRBV3-1/TRBV3-2	-	TRBJ1-1	-	TGTGCCAGCAGCCAAGAGACACGTACCGAAGCTTTCTTT	CASSQETRTEAFF
TRBV5-1	once	TRBJ2-7	-	TGCGCCAGCAGCTTGGGACAGGCGAGCTCCTACGAGCAGTACTTC	CASSLGQASSYEQYF
TRBV30	-	TRBJ1-5	-	TGTGCCTGGAGTGTAGTCAGGGGTCAGCCCCAGCATTTT	CAWSVVRGQPQHF
TRBV7-6	once	TRBJ2-2	TRBD1	TGTGCCAGCAGAACGAGACAGGGGGGAACTCCGGGGACCGGGGAGCTGTTTTTT	CASRTRQGGTPGTGELFF
TRBV7-3	-	TRBJ1-4	-	TGTGCCAGCAGCTTCGCTGAAACTTTGTCGGAAAAACTGTTTTTT	CASSFAETLSEKLFF
TRBV6-5	-	TRBJ2-7	-	TGTGCCAGCAGGGTGATGTCAGGGGAAGGCGGGCAGCAGTACTTC	CASRVMSGEGGQQYF
TRBV11-1	-	TRBJ2-7	TRBD1	TGTGCCAGCAGCTTTGGACAGGGGCATCCCTACGAGCAGTACTTC	CASSFGQGHPYEQYF
TRBV7-2	-	TRBJ1-2	TRBD1	TGTGCCAGCAGCTTAGTTTGGGACAGGGACTGGGGCTACACCTTC	CASSLVWDRDWGYTF
TRBV10-3	-	TRBJ1-2	-	TGTGCCATCAGTGCCAGAGCGCGGGTTAACTATGGCTACACCTTC	CAISARARVNYGYTF
TRBV5-4	-	TRBJ2-2	-	TGTGCCAGCAGCTTAGGTGGGGGGACGAACACCGGGGAGCTGTTTTTT	CASSLGGGTNTGELFF
TRBV12-5	-	TRBJ2-3	-	TGTGCTAGTGGTATCGGGACTACAGATACGCAGTATTTT	CASGIGTTDTQYF
TRBV27	few	TRBJ1-1	-	TGTGCCAGCAGTTTCTCGCAGGGAAACACTGAAGCTTTCTTT	CASSFSQGNTEAFF
TRBV4-2	-	TRBJ2-7	-	TGTGCCAGCAGCCAAGAATGGGCTGGCAGCTACGAGCAGTACTTC	CASSQEWAGSYEQYF
TRBV5-1	-	TRBJ1-4	-	TGCGCCAGCCCAGGGCCAGGGAGGGATGAAAAACTGTTTTTT	CASPGPGRDEKLFF
TRBV30	-	TRBJ1-2	-	TGTGCCTCCAGCGGGGGGTACTATGGCTACACCTTC	CASSGGYYGYTF
TRBV7-6	-	TRBJ2-5	TRBD2	TGTGCCAGCAGCTTTAGCGGGGGCAAAGAGACCCAGTACTTC	CASSFSGGKETQYF
TRBV4-2	-	TRBJ2-3	TRBD2	TGTGCCAGCAGCCAAGAAATGGGCGCGGCGGGACTAGCCAACACAGATACGCAGTATTTT	CASSQEMGAAGLANTDTQYF
TRBV29-1	-	TRBJ2-1	TRBD1	TGCAGCGTGAGACGAGGGACAGGGAATGAGCAGTTCTTC	CSVRRGTGNEQFF
TRBV7-8	-	TRBJ2-2	TRBD2	TGTGCCAGCAGCTTAGCGTTAGTAGCGGGGGGTCGAGGCACCGGGGAGCTGTTTTTT	CASSLALVAGGRGTGELFF
TRBV5-4	few	TRBJ2-2	-	TGTGCCAGCAGCCCCGGGGGGCGCGTTCCCGACACCGGGGAGCTGTTTTTT	CASSPGGRVPDTGELFF
TRBV5-8	once	TRBJ1-2	-	TGTGCCAGCAGCTTGGCAAACTATGGCTACACCTTC	CASSLANYGYTF
TRBV28	-	TRBJ2-7	-	TGTGCCAGCAGTTTAGGTGGGAGGTACGAGCAGTACTTC	CASSLGGRYEQYF
TRBV28	once	TRBJ2-2	TRBD1	TGTGCCAGCAGTTTATGGACAGGGGGTAACACCGGGGAGCTGTTTTTT	CASSLWTGGNTGELFF
TRBV24-1	once	TRBJ1-5	TRBD1	TGTGCCACCAGTGCAGGGGGCGCGATGGATAAGGATCAGCCCCAGCATTTT	CATSAGGAMDKDQPQHF
TRBV19	-	TRBJ1-2	-	TGTGCCAGTAGTTTGGCCGGGACAAGATATGGCTACACCTTC	CASSLAGTRYGYTF